The 10 T cell receptor beta chains listed next were all sequenced from one sample in a study of T-cell reconstitution after alpha-beta-depleted transplantation in children. Unique molecular identifiers were incorporated during preparation of the TCRbeta library. MiXCR, run by TCRdb on the PCR reads, gives a single entry per CDR3 protein. The repertoire holds some 500,000 distinct CDR3 sequences, around 19% seen once, with approximately 3% in the top ten. The sample consisted of PBMCs from the stem cell graft donor, taken from the stem cell graft. The receptors come from a human donor who donated a stem cell graft to a child with acute lymphoblastic leukemia.

The V and J genes are TRBV7-8 and TRBJ2-3; 7 bases fit TRBD2. CDR3 size: 17 residues. V was pared by 7 bases and J by 4 bases, with 17 bases of the junction left unmatched. CDR1 and CDR2 (germline): SGHVS, FQNEAQ. CDR3 sequence (DNA): TGTGCCAGCACACGACTAGCTTGGCCCCGATCCCCAGATACGCAGTATTTT. Translating gives CASTRLAWPRSPDTQYF.

This clonotype was found once. The gene calls are TRBV19 and TRBJ2-2; 10 bases agree with TRBD1. V shed 6 bases, J shed 1 base, and the junction held 5 bases outside the gene matches. Germline V gene data show CDR1 as LNHDA and CDR2 as SQIVND (reference sequence). This CDR3 has 16 amino acids. CDR3 in amino acids: CASRLDRGGNTGELFF. As DNA, the CDR3 is TGTGCCAGTAGATTGGACAGGGGGGGGAACACCGGGGAGCTGTTTTTT.

V usage is TRBV18 and J usage is TRBJ2-1; D unresolved. The germline V gene encodes CDR1 KGHSH and CDR2 LQKENI. Between the trimmed V and J ends, which lost 2 bases and 6 bases, there was a span of 8 bases. The CDR3 length is 13 residues. The DNA of the CDR3 is TGTGCCAGCTCACCAACGACGGCCAATGAGCAGTTCTTC. It is translated as CASSPTTANEQFF.

This clonotype was found a few times. J is TRBJ2-1 and V is TRBV4-1; D is uncertain. V gave up 1 base and J gave up 3 bases, with 13 bases separating them. The germline V gene has CDR1 MGHRA and CDR2 YSYEKL. The CDR3 is 16 amino acids. In nucleotides, the CDR3 is TGCGCCAGCAGCCAAGGTTCGAGCAGAGTCTACAATGAGCAGTTCTTC. Translating gives CASSQGSSRVYNEQFF.

This clonotype was counted between two and nine times. The chain recombines TRBV5-1 with TRBJ2-3, with 9 bases matching TRBD2. The ends lost 7 bases at V and 4 bases at J; junction bases unmatched: 4. The V gene's germline CDR1 is SGHRS and CDR2 YFSETQ. This CDR3 has 13 residues. The CDR3 DNA follows: TGCGCCAGCGGGACTAGCTCGGCAGATACGCAGTATTTT. Translating gives CASGTSSADTQYF.

The table lists this clonotype with a few counts. This chain uses TRBV15 with TRBJ2-5, with D unresolved. CDR1 is LNHNV, CDR2 YYDKDF, per germline (reference sequence). The germline V and J ends were trimmed by 2 bases and 1 base, with 5 bases remaining between them. The CDR3 consists of 13 residues. CDR3 DNA sequence: TGTGCCACCAGCAGACAGATCCAAGAGACCCAGTACTTC. Translated, it gives CATSRQIQETQYF.

The V call is TRBV6-1, the J call TRBJ2-7; tentative D call: TRBD2 (6 bases). Between the trimmed V and J ends, which lost 4 bases and 3 bases, there was a span of 13 bases. The V gene's germline CDR1 is MNHNS and CDR2 SASEGT. The CDR3 sequence is 14 residues long. The CDR3 nucleotides read TGTGCCAGCAGTGGACGGGGGAATTTCTACGAGCAGTACTTC. Protein: CASSGRGNFYEQYF.

This chain connects TRBV15 to TRBJ1-1, with TRBD1 matching over 10 bases. Germline CDR1 reads LNHNV; CDR2 reads YYDKDF (reference sequence). The CDR3 runs to 18 residues. V lost 0 bases and J lost 3; bases outside the gene matches: 10. CDR3 sequence reads: CATSRDLGTGVLYTEAFF. The CDR3 nucleotides read TGTGCCACCAGCAGAGATCTCGGGACAGGGGTATTATACACTGAAGCTTTCTTT.

This clonotype was picked up a small number of times. The chain uses TRBV20-1 and TRBJ2-3; 10 bases line up with TRBD2. This CDR3 contains 15 residues. The V segment lost 5 bases and the J segment 1 base; nucleotides outside the gene matches: 6. Per the germline V gene, CDR1 is DFQATT and CDR2 is SNEGSKA (reference sequence). The CDR3 loop reads CSAADTSGGTDTQYF. CDR3 in DNA: TGCAGTGCTGCGGATACTAGCGGGGGCACAGATACGCAGTATTTT.

The chain carries TRBV12-3 or TRBV12-4 and TRBJ2-7, with TRBD2 identical over 7 bases. V lost 6 bases to trimming and J lost 0 bases; unmatched junction nucleotides: 8. The CDR3 runs 15 residues. The CDR3 loop reads CASSPRSSGSYEQYF. For the CDR3, the DNA is TGTGCCAGCAGCCCAAGATCTAGCGGCTCCTACGAGCAGTACTTC.